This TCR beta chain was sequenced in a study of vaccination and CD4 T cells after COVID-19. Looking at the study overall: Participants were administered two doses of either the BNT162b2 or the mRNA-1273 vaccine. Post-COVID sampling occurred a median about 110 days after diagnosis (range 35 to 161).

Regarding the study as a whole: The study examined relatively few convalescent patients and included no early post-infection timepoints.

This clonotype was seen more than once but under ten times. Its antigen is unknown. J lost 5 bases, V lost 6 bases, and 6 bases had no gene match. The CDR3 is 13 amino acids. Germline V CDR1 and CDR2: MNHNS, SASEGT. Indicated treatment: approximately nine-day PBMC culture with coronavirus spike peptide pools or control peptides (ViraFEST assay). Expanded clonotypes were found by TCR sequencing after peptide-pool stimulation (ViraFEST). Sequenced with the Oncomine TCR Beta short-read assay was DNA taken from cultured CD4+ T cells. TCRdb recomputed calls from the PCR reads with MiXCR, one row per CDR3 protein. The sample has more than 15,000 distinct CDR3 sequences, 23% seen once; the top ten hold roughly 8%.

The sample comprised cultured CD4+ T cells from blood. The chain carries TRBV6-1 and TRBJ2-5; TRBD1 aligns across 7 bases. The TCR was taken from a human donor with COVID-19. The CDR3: CASRKDRVETQYF. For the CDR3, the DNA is TGTGCCAGCAGAAAAGACAGGGTTGAGACCCAGTACTTC.